Below are 13 T cell receptor beta chains sequenced from a single sample in a study of technical replicates of blood from a handful of donors. Produced via immunoSEQ multiplex PCR; TCRdb's table is partial and in-frame only. Here the sample spans more than 10,000 clones, roughly 77% being singletons. The sample was PBMCs. Every receptor here comes from a human donor in good health.

The chain recombines TRBV30 with TRBJ2-1; no firm D call. Germline V gene sequence: CDR1 GTSNPN, CDR2 SVGIG (reference sequence). The CDR3 runs 14 residues. Trimming removed 1 base from V and 0 bases from J, with 7 bases in between. The CDR3 nucleotides are TGTGCCTGGAGTGGGCAGGTCTCCTACAATGAGCAGTTCTTC. As protein: CAWSGQVSYNEQFF.

The chain couples TRBV19 to TRBJ2-7; TRBD1 matches 8 bases. The CDR3 length is 15 residues. Germline CDR1 reads LNHDA; CDR2 reads SQIVND (reference sequence). V was pared by 1 base and J by 6 bases, with 8 bases of the junction left unmatched. The CDR3 loop is CASSIGTRGLVEQYF. In DNA form, the CDR3 reads TGTGCCAGTAGTATAGGTACCAGGGGGCTTGTCGAGCAGTACTTC.

The V call is TRBV5-1, the J call TRBJ2-4; the match to TRBD1 covers 9 bases. V dropped 3 bases and J dropped 0; count of bases not matched to a gene: 16. Germline loops: CDR1 SGHRS, CDR2 YFSETQ. The CDR3 totals 20 residues. The CDR3 loop reads CASSSIVGTGFGIAKNIQYF. The CDR3 region has the DNA TGCGCCAGCAGCTCCATTGTTGGGACAGGGTTTGGGATAGCCAAAAACATTCAGTACTTC.

The chain carries TRBV6-5 and TRBJ2-4; D remains unclear. The CDR3 runs 13 residues. V was pared by 8 bases and J by 0 bases, with 8 bases between. Germline-derived CDR1 and CDR2 are MNHEY and SVGAGI. CDR3 in DNA: TGTGCCAGCCGTATGGCAGCCAAAAACATTCAGTACTTC. It is translated as CASRMAAKNIQYF.

This clone was seen once. J is TRBJ2-7 and V is TRBV19; TRBD1 agrees at 9 bases. V was pared by 5 bases and J by 0 bases, with 5 bases of the junction left unmatched. CDR3 length equals 15 residues. Germline lookup yields CDR1 LNHDA and CDR2 SQIVND (reference sequence). This chain's CDR3 is CASSRTGDNSYEQYF. Written as DNA, the CDR3 is TGTGCCAGTAGTCGGACAGGGGATAACTCCTACGAGCAGTACTTC.

This clone appeared a few times. The chain links TRBV11-3 to TRBJ1-1; TRBD1 agrees at 7 bases. The CDR3 has 16 residues. CDR1 and CDR2 (germline): SGHNT, YENEEA. V was pared by 0 bases and J by 0 bases, with 4 bases of the junction left unmatched. The DNA of the CDR3 is TGTGCCAGCAGCTTAGATCAGGGGGGCATGAACACTGAAGCTTTCTTT. This encodes CASSLDQGGMNTEAFF.

The count of this clone is one. The V call is TRBV28, the J call TRBJ2-7, with 8 bases that match TRBD2. The ends lost 4 bases at V and 1 base at J; junction bases unmatched: 6. The CDR3 covers 15 residues. Germline assignment: CDR1 MDHEN and CDR2 SYDVKM. The DNA of the CDR3 is TGTGCCAGCAGTTCAACTAGCGGTTGGTCCTACGAGCAGTACTTC. It is translated as CASSSTSGWSYEQYF.

This chain joins TRBV5-6 and TRBJ2-3; TRBD1 is a possible D gene (6 bases). The germline CDR1 and CDR2 sequences are SGHDT and YYEEEE. CDR3 length equals 16 residues. V was clipped by 0 bases and J by 6 bases, with 17 bases between them. The CDR3 sequence: CASSLAWDTTGDTQYF. The CDR3 nucleotides are TGTGCCAGCAGCTTGGCGTGGGACACCACAGGGGATACGCAGTATTTT.

The DNA of the CDR3 is TGTGCCAGCAGTGGGCAGGGGACAGCGTGGGGACTAGAGGACTATGGCTACACCTTC. Translating it yields CASSGQGTAWGLEDYGYTF. V is TRBV28 and J is TRBJ1-2, with 7 bases fitting TRBD1. Germline CDR1 MDHEN, CDR2 SYDVKM. J was trimmed by 3 bases and V by 5 bases; bases with no gene match: 21. The CDR3 runs to 19 residues.

Here the CDR3 reads CASSTGLAGDTDTQYF. The CDR3 coding sequence is TGTGCCAGCAGTACGGGACTAGCGGGAGACACAGATACGCAGTATTTT. The chain has TRBV2 and TRBJ2-3; TRBD2 matches 14 bases. In germline, CDR1 is SNHLY, CDR2 FYNNEI. This CDR3 spans 16 amino acids. V lost 5 bases and J lost 2; bases outside the gene matches: 3.

The chain combines TRBV29-1 with TRBJ2-7, with 7 bases lining up with TRBD1. The CDR3 is made up of 12 amino acids. CDR1 and CDR2 from the germline V gene are SQVTM and ANQGSEA. With 4 bases clipped from V and 7 bases from J, the junction kept 7 bases outside the gene matches. CDR3: CSVGTGEQEQYF. The CDR3 bases are TGCAGCGTTGGGACAGGCGAACAGGAGCAGTACTTC.

The rearrangement links TRBV4-2 to TRBJ2-3; 11 bases line up with TRBD2. V dropped 4 bases and J dropped 2; count of bases not matched to a gene: 2. CDR1 LGHNA and CDR2 YNFKEQ come from the germline V gene. The CDR3 length is 15 residues. CDR3 amino acids: CASSPGLAVTDTQYF. The CDR3 DNA follows: TGTGCCAGCAGCCCGGGACTAGCGGTCACAGATACGCAGTATTTT.

The chain joins TRBV6-1 to TRBJ1-5; 8 bases agree with TRBD1. CDR3 length: 14 residues. Germline CDR1 and CDR2: MNHNS and SASEGT. Trimming at V came to 10 bases and at J to 1 base, leaving 6 bases not matched to a gene. This CDR3 reads CATEQGGSNQPQHF. The CDR3 DNA reads as TGTGCCACCGAACAGGGGGGCAGCAATCAGCCCCAGCATTTT.